This TCR beta chain was found in a study of CD8 T cells in Susac syndrome. The CDR3 loop spans 15 amino acids. The germline CDR1 and CDR2 sequences are SNHLY and FYNNEI. V lost 6 bases, J lost 8 bases, and 10 bases stayed unmatched. With random hexamers, about 0.5 to 1 ug RNA was reverse transcribed. An immunoSEQ multiplex PCR amplified TCR beta CDR3 over 54 Vbeta and 13 Jbeta. TCRdb re-called the immunoSEQ multiplex PCR reads through MiXCR, storing one row per CDR3 protein. The table shows 200,000 to 250,000 distinct CDR3 sequences, with roughly 90% occurring only once. Stable or active relapsing-remitting multiple sclerosis, untreated and meeting revised McDonald criteria, defined the controls. TEMRA cells were FACS-enriched and CD8+ and CD4+ T cells negatively isolated.

What was sequenced was CD8+ T cells from PBMCs. The genes are TRBV2 and TRBJ1-6; TRBD1 agrees at 7 bases. The sequence derives from a human donor with multiple sclerosis. The CDR3 region has the DNA TGTGCCAGCAGCCCTGGGACAGAAGATTATTCACCCCTCCACTTT. Its translation: CASSPGTEDYSPLHF.